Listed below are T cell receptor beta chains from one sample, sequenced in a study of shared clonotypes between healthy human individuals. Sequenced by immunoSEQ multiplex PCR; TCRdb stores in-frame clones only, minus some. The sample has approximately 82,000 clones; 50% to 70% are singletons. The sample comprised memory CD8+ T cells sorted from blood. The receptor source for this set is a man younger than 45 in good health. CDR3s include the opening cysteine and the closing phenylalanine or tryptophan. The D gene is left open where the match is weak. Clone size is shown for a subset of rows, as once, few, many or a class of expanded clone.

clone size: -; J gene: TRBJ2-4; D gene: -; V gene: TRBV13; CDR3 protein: CASSSRVTAQNIQYF; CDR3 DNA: TGTGCCAGCAGCTCCCGAGTCACTGCCCAAAACATTCAGTACTTC
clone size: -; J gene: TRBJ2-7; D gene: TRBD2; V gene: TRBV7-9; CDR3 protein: CASRNSGSHEQYF; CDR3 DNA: TGTGCCAGCAGAAATAGCGGGAGTCACGAGCAGTACTTC
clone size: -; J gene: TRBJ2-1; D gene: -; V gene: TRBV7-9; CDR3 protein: CASSPVLDSSGEQFF; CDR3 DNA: TGTGCCAGCAGCCCTGTACTAGATTCTTCAGGTGAGCAGTTCTTC
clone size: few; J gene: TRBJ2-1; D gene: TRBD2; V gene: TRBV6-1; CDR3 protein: CASSDLAGGYNEQFF; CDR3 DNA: TGTGCCAGCAGTGACCTAGCGGGAGGCTACAATGAGCAGTTCTTC
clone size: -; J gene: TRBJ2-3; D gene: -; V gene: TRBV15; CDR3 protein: CATSRSGREYTSADTQYF; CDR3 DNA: TGTGCCACCAGCAGGTCGGGCAGGGAGTATACTTCCGCAGATACGCAGTATTTT
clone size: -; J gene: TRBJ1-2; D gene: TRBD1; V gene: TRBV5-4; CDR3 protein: CASSTDRGYYGYTF; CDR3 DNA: TGTGCCAGCAGCACGGACAGGGGGTACTATGGCTACACCTTC
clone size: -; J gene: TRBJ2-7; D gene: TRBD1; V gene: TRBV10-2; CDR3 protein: CASSETGGFYEQYF; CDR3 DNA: TGCGCCAGCAGTGAGACAGGGGGATTCTACGAGCAGTACTTC
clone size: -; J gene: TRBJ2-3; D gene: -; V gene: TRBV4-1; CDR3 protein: CASSQYAAGSLSDTQYF; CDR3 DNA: TGCGCCAGCAGCCAATACGCGGCGGGAAGTTTGTCGGATACGCAGTATTTT
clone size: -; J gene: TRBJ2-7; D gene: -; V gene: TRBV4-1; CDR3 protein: CASSQVRGRRGSYEQYF; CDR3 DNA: TGCGCCAGCAGCCAAGTGAGGGGCCGGCGCGGATCCTACGAGCAGTACTTC
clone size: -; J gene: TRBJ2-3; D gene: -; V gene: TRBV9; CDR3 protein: CASSLSGLPPDTQYF; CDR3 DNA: TGTGCCAGCAGCCTATCGGGACTCCCGCCAGATACGCAGTATTTT
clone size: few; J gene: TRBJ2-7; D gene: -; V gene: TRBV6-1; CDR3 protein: CASSGGGEYEQYF; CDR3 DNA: TGTGCCAGCAGTGGTGGGGGAGAGTACGAGCAGTACTTC
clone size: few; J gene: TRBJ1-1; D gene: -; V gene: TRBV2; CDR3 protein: CASTRGPNTEAFF; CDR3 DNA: TGTGCCAGCACACGGGGCCCCAACACTGAAGCTTTCTTT
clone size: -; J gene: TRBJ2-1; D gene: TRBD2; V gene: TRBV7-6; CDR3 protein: CASSLGTGTSGRIDEQFF; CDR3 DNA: TGTGCCAGCAGCTTAGGTACAGGGACTAGCGGGAGGATTGATGAGCAGTTCTTC
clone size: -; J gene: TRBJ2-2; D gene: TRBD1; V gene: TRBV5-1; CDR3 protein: CATSLYGQGAVTGELFF; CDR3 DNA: TGCGCCACCTCTCTATACGGACAGGGGGCCGTCACCGGGGAGCTGTTTTTT
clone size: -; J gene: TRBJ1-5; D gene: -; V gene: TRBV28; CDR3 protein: CASTRGMSNQPQHF; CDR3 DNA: TGTGCCAGCACCCGGGGGATGAGCAATCAGCCCCAGCATTTT
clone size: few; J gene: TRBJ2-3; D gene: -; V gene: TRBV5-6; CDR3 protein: CASSMASDTDTQYF; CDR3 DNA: TGTGCCAGCAGCATGGCTAGCGACACAGATACGCAGTATTTT
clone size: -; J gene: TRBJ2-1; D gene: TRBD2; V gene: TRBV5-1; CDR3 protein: CASSFRSREGEQFF; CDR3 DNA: TGCGCCAGCAGCTTTCGTTCCAGGGAGGGTGAGCAGTTCTTC
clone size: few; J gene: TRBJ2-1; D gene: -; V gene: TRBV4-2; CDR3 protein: CASSPTQGNEQFF; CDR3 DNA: TGTGCCAGCAGCCCGACCCAGGGGAATGAGCAGTTCTTC
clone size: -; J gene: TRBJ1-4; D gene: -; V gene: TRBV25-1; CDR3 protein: CASSPQRSPTNEKLFF; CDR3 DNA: TGTGCCAGCAGTCCCCAGAGGAGCCCAACTAATGAAAAACTGTTTTTT
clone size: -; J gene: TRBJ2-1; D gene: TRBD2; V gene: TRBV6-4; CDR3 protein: CASSDEAGGPSNEQFF; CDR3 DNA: TGTGCCAGCAGTGACGAGGCGGGAGGGCCGTCCAATGAGCAGTTCTTC
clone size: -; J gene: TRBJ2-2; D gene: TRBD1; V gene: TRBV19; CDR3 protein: CASSRTGPGELFF; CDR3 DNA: TGTGCCAGTAGTCGGACAGGGCCCGGGGAGCTGTTTTTT
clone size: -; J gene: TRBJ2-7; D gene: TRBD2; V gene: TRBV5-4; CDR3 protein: CASSPPTLAGVNEQYF; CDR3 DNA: TGTGCCAGCAGCCCACCAACGCTAGCGGGAGTCAACGAGCAGTACTTC
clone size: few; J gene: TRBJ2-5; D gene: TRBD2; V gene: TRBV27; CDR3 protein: CASSFLSSGQETQYF; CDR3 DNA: TGTGCCAGCAGTTTTTTGTCTAGCGGACAAGAGACCCAGTACTTC
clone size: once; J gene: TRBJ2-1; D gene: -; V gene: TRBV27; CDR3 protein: CASSLQQTGRDEQFF; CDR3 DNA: TGTGCCAGCAGTTTACAGCAGACAGGGAGGGATGAGCAGTTCTTC
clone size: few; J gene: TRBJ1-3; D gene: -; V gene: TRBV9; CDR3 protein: CASSPQEHSGNTIYF; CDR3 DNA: TGTGCCAGCAGCCCCCAGGAACACTCTGGAAACACCATATATTTT
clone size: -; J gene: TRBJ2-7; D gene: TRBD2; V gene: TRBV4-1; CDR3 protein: CASSPGLAAPYEQYF; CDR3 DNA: TGCGCCAGCAGCCCGGGACTAGCGGCCCCCTACGAGCAGTACTTC